This TCR beta chain derives from a study of control samples from healthy donors and cancer patients. Produced via immunoSEQ multiplex PCR; TCRdb's table is partial and in-frame only. Of 45,000 to 55,000 clones listed, 93% are singletons. This receptor was identified in a woman in her forties or fifties with head and neck cancer. What was sequenced was PBMCs.

As DNA, the CDR3 is TGTGCCACCAGCAGACCCTCGAGTCGGGGGCAACCTAATGAAAAACTGTTTTTT. This codes for CATSRPSSRGQPNEKLFF. The V call is TRBV15, the J call TRBJ1-4; the D gene is possibly TRBD1 (6 bases). V lost 2 bases and J lost 3, with 19 bases in between. CDR3 length: 18 amino acids. Germline V gene lookup returns CDR1 LNHNV and CDR2 YYDKDF (reference sequence).